This entry lists 24 T cell receptor beta chains sequenced from one sample in a study of OX40 agonist ivuxolimab in advanced cancers. The protocol was immunoSEQ multiplex PCR, while the TCRdb copy is restricted to in-frame clones and leaves out a portion. The data contain 30,000 to 35,000 clones, 81% of them seen just once; the ten biggest clones take up 1.2% to 1.5%. Sequenced here: CD4+ or CD8+ T cells sorted from blood, sampled in a trial of the OX40 agonist ivuxolimab. The source is an adult with an advanced solid tumor such as melanoma, head and neck, liver or kidney cancer.

Of note for this clone: Other DNA sequences in the sample encode the same CDR3. This sequence joins TRBV28 and TRBJ2-1, with 9 bases matching TRBD2. Germline V CDR1 and CDR2: MDHEN, SYDVKM. The CDR3 contains 18 residues. V dropped 2 bases and J dropped 4; count of bases not matched to a gene: 12. CDR3 sequence reads: CASSLRSLAGGRYNEQFF. The CDR3 DNA follows: TGTGCCAGCAGTTTACGAAGCCTGGCGGGAGGGCGGTACAATGAGCAGTTCTTC.

This clone was counted between two and nine times. The chain combines TRBV7-6 with TRBJ2-2, with 9 nucleotides matching TRBD2. This CDR3 is 16 amino acids long. J gave up 4 bases and V 2 bases, and 5 bases lay outside the gene matches. The V gene's germline CDR1 is SGHVS and CDR2 FNYEAQ. CDR3 in amino acids: CASSLSGGPPTGELFF. CDR3 in DNA: TGTGCCAGCAGCTTAAGCGGGGGGCCACCCACCGGGGAGCTGTTTTTT.

The table lists this clone with a few counts. The rearrangement uses TRBV2 and TRBJ2-2, with D maybe TRBD1 (5 bases). Trimming took 6 bases from V and 2 from J, leaving 13 bases between them. Germline lookup yields CDR1 SNHLY and CDR2 FYNNEI. The CDR3 covers 15 residues. CDR3 nucleotide sequence: TGTGCCAGCAGCCCCAGGACAAGTAACACCGGGGAGCTGTTTTTT. Protein sequence: CASSPRTSNTGELFF.

The chain recombines TRBV6-5 with TRBJ1-6; TRBD1 matches 10 bases. Germline V gene data show CDR1 as MNHEY and CDR2 as SVGAGI. V gave up 5 bases and J gave up 11 bases; unmatched junction bases: 0. CDR3 length: 12 residues. The CDR3 DNA reads as TGTGCCAGCAGTGGACAGGGGGCACCCCTCCACTTT. Translating it yields CASSGQGAPLHF.

The chain employs TRBV2 and TRBJ2-3, with D maybe TRBD1 (5 bases). Per germline, CDR1 SNHLY and CDR2 FYNNEI. This CDR3 has 15 amino acids. Trimming removed 4 bases from V and 3 bases from J, with 14 bases in between. The CDR3 coding sequence is TGTGCCAGCAGTGGGGGCCCCCTAATGACAGATACGCAGTATTTT. Its translation: CASSGGPLMTDTQYF.

The chain links TRBV6-5 to TRBJ2-6, with no clear D. Germline V CDR1 and CDR2: MNHEY, SVGAGI. The CDR3 contains 14 residues. V was cut by 5 bases and J by 4 bases, with 9 bases left in between. CDR3 nucleotide sequence: TGTGCCAGCAGTCCTAGTTCGGGGGCCAACGTCCTGACTTTC. It codes for CASSPSSGANVLTF.

This clone was seen just once. The J gene is TRBJ1-2, the V gene TRBV6-6; no firm D call. This CDR3 has 16 residues. With 6 bases removed from V and 5 bases from J, the gap between germline ends came to 22 bases. The germline gives CDR1 MNHNY, CDR2 SVGAGI (reference sequence). The CDR3 DNA is TGTGCCAGCAGACGTGGGCTCGGGTGGGAGGGTTATGGCTACACCTTC. This translates into CASRRGLGWEGYGYTF.

The CDR3 sequence: CASRTGTSGNEQFF. CDR3 bases: TGTGCCAGTAGGACCGGGACTAGCGGCAATGAGCAGTTCTTC. V gene TRBV19 combines with J gene TRBJ2-1; TRBD2 agrees at 11 bases. V was pared by 6 bases and J by 6 bases, with 4 bases of the junction left unmatched. The CDR3 has 14 residues. Germline V gene sequence: CDR1 LNHDA, CDR2 SQIVND (reference sequence).

J is TRBJ2-7 and V is TRBV14; no reliable D call. V was shortened by 4 bases and J by 3 bases, with 10 bases between the two germline ends. This CDR3 spans 13 amino acids. Germline CDR1 and CDR2: SGHDN and FVKESK. Here the CDR3 DNA reads TGTGCCAGCAGCCGCAGAAAATTCTACGAGCAGTACTTC. It encodes CASSRRKFYEQYF.

This chain joins TRBV7-9 and TRBJ2-5, with 7 bases identical to TRBD2. This CDR3 has 16 amino acids. Trimming took 2 bases from V and 5 from J; bases not matched to a gene: 11. Looked up from germline, CDR1 is SEHNR and CDR2 is FQNEAQ (reference sequence). CDR3 in amino acids: CASSLFSLAAGETQYF. CDR3 DNA: TGTGCCAGCAGCTTATTCAGTCTAGCGGCGGGGGAGACCCAGTACTTC.

This clone was found a few times. This chain connects TRBV29-1 to TRBJ1-4, with D possibly matching TRBD1 (5 bases). This CDR3 has 14 amino acids. From germline, CDR1 is SQVTM and CDR2 ANQGSEA. Trimming left V 7 bases short and J 3 bases short, with 15 bases between. The CDR3 DNA sequence: TGCAGCGCCCGAAGCGGGGCGGCTAATGAAAAACTGTTTTTT. This encodes CSARSGAANEKLFF.

This clone came up once. The CDR3 nucleotides read TGTGCCAGCAGTGCCCGACAGGGGGGTTTTGAAGCTTTCTTT. As protein: CASSARQGGFEAFF. V and J are TRBV27 and TRBJ1-1; the match to TRBD1 covers 9 bases. Unmatched junction bases numbered 8, after V lost 5 bases and J lost 7 bases. This CDR3 spans 14 amino acids. Germline V gene lookup returns CDR1 MNHEY and CDR2 SMNVEV (reference sequence).

The CDR3 reads CASSLGGTSISYEQYF. CDR3 in DNA: TGTGCCAGCAGCTTAGGGGGGACTAGCATCTCCTACGAGCAGTACTTC. The chain has TRBV11-3 and TRBJ2-7; 9 bases fit TRBD2. V lost 1 base to trimming and J lost 0 bases; unmatched junction nucleotides: 4. CDR1 and CDR2 (germline): SGHNT, YENEEA. The CDR3 runs 16 residues.

The J gene is TRBJ1-2, the V gene TRBV9; the D is unclear. This CDR3 comprises 14 residues. Germline CDR1 SGDLS, CDR2 YYNGEE. The V and J ends lost 0 bases and 8 bases respectively, with 14 bases between them. The CDR3 DNA is TGTGCCAGCAGCGTAGGGAGGGTTATGGACGGCTACACCTTC. Translated: CASSVGRVMDGYTF.

This chain connects TRBV6-1 to TRBJ2-7; TRBD2 agrees at 9 bases. Germline CDR1 MNHNS, CDR2 SASEGT. CDR3 length: 14 amino acids. J gave up 6 bases and V 5 bases, and 8 bases lay outside the gene matches. CDR3 sequence: CASSTNSGSGEQYF. Written as DNA, the CDR3 is TGTGCCAGCAGTACCAATAGCGGGAGTGGCGAGCAGTACTTC.

This chain links TRBV18 with TRBJ1-1; 8 positions match TRBD1. The CDR3 has 15 amino acids. Germline trimming cut 4 bases from V and 5 bases from J; bases unmatched to any gene: 9. CDR1 and CDR2 from the germline V gene are KGHSH and LQKENI. Written as DNA, the CDR3 is TGTGCCAGCTCACTCTTGGGACAGGCGGAGACTGAAGCTTTCTTT. It translates to CASSLLGQAETEAFF. The full variable domain, in which reference TRBV18 and TRBJ1-1 provide the parts outside the CDR3, is NAGVMQNPRHLVRRRGQEARLRCSPMKGHSHVYWYRQLPEEGLKFMVYLQKENIIDESGMPKERFSAEFPKEGPSILRIQQVVRGDSAAYFCASSLLGQAETEAFFGQGTRLTVV.

J is TRBJ1-3 and V is TRBV7-6; D is uncertain. Germline-derived CDR1 and CDR2 are SGHVS and FNYEAQ. The CDR3 totals 14 residues. V shed 2 bases and J shed 0 bases, with 5 bases lying between them. The CDR3 reads CASSLTNSGNTIYF. For the CDR3, the DNA is TGTGCCAGCAGCTTAACGAACTCTGGAAACACCATATATTTT.

The chain uses TRBV7-9 and TRBJ1-2, with D perhaps TRBD1 (6 bases). V was trimmed by 5 bases and J by 7 bases, leaving 17 bases between them. Germline V gene data show CDR1 as SEHNR and CDR2 as FQNEAQ (reference sequence). The CDR3 has 14 residues. DNA for the CDR3: TGTGCCAGCAGCCGGTCCTCAGGGGCGCCTGGCTACACCTTC. Encoded protein: CASSRSSGAPGYTF.

This chain connects TRBV19 to TRBJ2-1, with a tentative D call TRBD1 (6 bases). The CDR3 extends over 11 amino acids. Trimming stripped 4 bases from V and 13 bases from J, with 11 bases between. Germline assignment: CDR1 LNHDA and CDR2 SQIVND (reference sequence). CDR3 in DNA: TGTGCCAGTAGTAGGGGGACACTACAGTTCTTC. It translates to CASSRGTLQFF.

CDR3 sequence: CASSPGPAGNTIYF. The CDR3 nucleotides are TGTGCCAGCAGCCCCGGGCCAGCAGGAAACACCATATATTTT. V usage is TRBV7-2 and J usage is TRBJ1-3, with D hard to call. This CDR3 spans 14 amino acids. Trimming left V 5 bases short and J 4 bases short, with 12 bases between. From germline, CDR1 is SGHTA and CDR2 FQGNSA.

This chain uses TRBV6-1 with TRBJ1-6; no reliable D call. Germline-derived CDR1 and CDR2 are MNHNS and SASEGT. The germline V and J ends were trimmed by 7 bases and 4 bases, with 11 bases remaining between them. The CDR3 extends over 14 amino acids. For the CDR3, the DNA is TGTGCCAGCATGCCGGCAGCTTATAATTCACCCCTCCACTTT. This translates into CASMPAAYNSPLHF.

The J gene is TRBJ2-7, the V gene TRBV19; tentatively, D is TRBD2 (5 bases). Germline values: CDR1 LNHDA, CDR2 SQIVND (reference sequence). This CDR3 region has 15 residues. With 3 bases removed from V and 2 bases from J, the gap between germline ends came to 14 bases. The CDR3, as DNA: TGTGCCAGTAGTATTCGAGGGCAGAATCCCTACGAGCAGTACTTC. Its protein product is CASSIRGQNPYEQYF.

Regarding this clone: The same CDR3 also results from other DNA sequences found in this sample. V usage is TRBV7-2 and J usage is TRBJ2-7, with D maybe TRBD1 (5 bases). With 0 bases removed from V and 3 bases from J, the gap between germline ends came to 9 bases. The CDR3 contains 14 residues. CDR1 is SGHTA, CDR2 FQGNSA, per germline. The CDR3 region is CASSLATGSYEQYF. In nucleotides, the CDR3 is TGTGCCAGCAGCTTAGCCACAGGAAGCTACGAGCAGTACTTC.

This CDR3 is CATTGETPSPLHF. CDR3 nucleotide sequence: TGTGCCACAACAGGGGAGACCCCTTCACCCCTCCACTTT. This rearrangement joins TRBV19 to TRBJ1-6; 7 nucleotides line up with TRBD1. Germline V lookup: CDR1 LNHDA, CDR2 SQIVND (reference sequence). The CDR3 is 13 residues long. V trimming: 10 bases; J trimming: 9 bases; junction bases outside the gene matches: 9. The complete variable domain, with remaining parts taken from reference TRBV19 and TRBJ1-6, reads DGGITQSPKYLFRKEGQNVTLSCEQNLNHDAMYWYRQDPGQGLRLIYYSQIVNDFQKGDIAEGYSVSREKKESFPLTVTSAQKNPTAFYLCATTGETPSPLHFGNGTRLTVT.